Below, 2 T cell receptor beta chains from the same sample are listed, as sequenced in a study of T cells expressing NK-cell markers. TCRdb reprocessed the 5' RACE reads and stores each CDR3 protein as one record, lacking DNA. This sample's table reports hundreds of thousands of distinct CDR3 sequences. The sequencing sample was made of blood T cells: a sorted CD56 or NKG2C T cell subset, CD4+ or CD8+ T cells, or bulk PBMC T cells (not recorded which). These receptors all stem from a man younger than 35 in good health.

The chain uses TRBV29-1 and TRBJ2-1; the D gene TCRdb calls, TRBD2, cannot be checked with no DNA. Germline values: CDR1 SQVTM, CDR2 ANQGSEA. The CDR3 runs to 14 residues. The CDR3 spells CSVEWLAGNNEQFF.

The gene calls are TRBV20-1 and TRBJ1-5; lacking DNA, the TRBD1 call made by TCRdb goes unchecked. The CDR3 is 14 residues long. CDR1 and CDR2 (germline): DFQATT, SNEGSKA (reference sequence). The CDR3 loop reads CSAIQVQNNQPQHF.